The clone carrying this T cell receptor (beta chain) was counted between two and nine times. Assay: immunoSEQ multiplex PCR; the TCRdb copy retains only in-frame clones and omits some. Here the sample spans 650,000 to 800,000 clones, around 70% being singletons. The data were taken from a study of shared clonotypes between healthy human individuals. There are 16 residues in the CDR3. Trimming took 4 bases from V and 4 from J; bases not matched to a gene: 11. Germline assignment: CDR1 SGHRS and CDR2 YFSETQ. The V gene is TRBV5-1, the J gene TRBJ2-5, with 9 positions matching TRBD1. This receptor was obtained from a woman between 25 and 40 years old in good health. The sequenced sample consisted of memory CD4+ T cells sorted from blood. Subset denoted: CD45RA-negative fraction. The CDR3 DNA follows: TGCGCCAGCAGCCCGGGACAGGGCCAACATTCAGAGACCCAGTACTTC. This translates into CASSPGQGQHSETQYF.